A selection of T cell receptor beta chains follows, all from one sample in a study of response to subunit inactivated influenza vaccine. From the RT-PCR reads, TCRdb called clonotypes with MiXCR, one entry per CDR3 protein. Of under 500,000 distinct CDR3 sequences listed, over 9.5% were seen once; the top ten hold approximately 12%. This specimen consisted of PBMCs from blood, obtained about 6 weeks after vaccination. The receptor set was obtained from a man aged 50-59 years who received an inactivated influenza vaccine. CDR3s include the opening cysteine and the closing phenylalanine or tryptophan. A D gene is named only where the DNA matches it firmly. The size entry is marked missing in some rows and otherwise reads once, few, many or a size class.

j_call: TRBJ2-1
v_call: TRBV10-3
clone_size: many
d_call: TRBD2
cdr3_nt: TGTGCCATCAGTATAGCGGGGGGTGGTAATGAGCAGTTCTTC
cdr3_aa: CAISIAGGGNEQFF

j_call: TRBJ2-3
v_call: TRBV12-3/TRBV12-4
clone_size: few
d_call: TRBD2
cdr3_nt: TGTGCCAGCAGTACCTGGGGGGGGAGCACAGATACGCAGTATTTT
cdr3_aa: CASSTWGGSTDTQYF

j_call: TRBJ2-1
v_call: TRBV12-3/TRBV12-4
clone_size: NA
d_call: TRBD1
cdr3_nt: TGTGCCAGCAGCCCCACAGGGGGCGCCTACAATGAGCAGTTCTTC
cdr3_aa: CASSPTGGAYNEQFF

j_call: TRBJ2-1
v_call: TRBV5-6
clone_size: NA
d_call: NA
cdr3_nt: TGTGCCAGCAGCTTGGGGCCGGGGTCGTCTCTAGAGCAGTTCTTC
cdr3_aa: CASSLGPGSSLEQFF

j_call: TRBJ1-2
v_call: TRBV5-1
clone_size: NA
d_call: NA
cdr3_nt: TGCGCCAGCAGCTCCGGGACATATAACTATGGCTACACCTTC
cdr3_aa: CASSSGTYNYGYTF

j_call: TRBJ1-6
v_call: TRBV6-1
clone_size: NA
d_call: NA
cdr3_nt: TGTGCCAGCAGTGCTGACCCCCTACCCTATAATTCACCCCTCCACTTT
cdr3_aa: CASSADPLPYNSPLHF

j_call: TRBJ2-1
v_call: TRBV12-3/TRBV12-4
clone_size: NA
d_call: NA
cdr3_nt: TGTGCCAGCAGGGACCCGGGACTGAGCTCCTACAATGAGCAGTTCTTC
cdr3_aa: CASRDPGLSSYNEQFF

j_call: TRBJ2-1
v_call: TRBV11-1
clone_size: NA
d_call: TRBD2
cdr3_nt: TGTGCCAGCAGCTTAGGTAGCGGGGGGGGGAAGACCTACAATGAGCAGTTCTTC
cdr3_aa: CASSLGSGGGKTYNEQFF

j_call: TRBJ2-6
v_call: TRBV7-2
clone_size: many
d_call: NA
cdr3_nt: TGTGCCATACGACGCTCTGGGGCCAACGTCCTGACTTTC
cdr3_aa: CAIRRSGANVLTF

j_call: TRBJ2-5
v_call: TRBV20-1
clone_size: few
d_call: NA
cdr3_nt: TGCAGTGCTAGAGATCCGTACCAAGAGACCCAGTACTTC
cdr3_aa: CSARDPYQETQYF

j_call: TRBJ2-2
v_call: TRBV5-1
clone_size: few
d_call: NA
cdr3_nt: TGCGCCAGCAGCTTGGTGGGGGGGCTCACCGGGGAGCTGTTTTTT
cdr3_aa: CASSLVGGLTGELFF

j_call: TRBJ2-7
v_call: TRBV4-3
clone_size: many
d_call: NA
cdr3_nt: TGCGCCAGCAGCCAAGAAAGAGGTGTCGAGCAGTACTTC
cdr3_aa: CASSQERGVEQYF

j_call: TRBJ2-5
v_call: TRBV2
clone_size: few
d_call: TRBD1
cdr3_nt: TGTGCCAGCAGGGCAGGGGGAACTGAGACCCAGTACTTC
cdr3_aa: CASRAGGTETQYF

j_call: TRBJ1-1
v_call: TRBV20-1
clone_size: few
d_call: NA
cdr3_nt: TGCAGTGCCAGGGGTAGGGAGGGCACTGAAGCTTTCTTT
cdr3_aa: CSARGREGTEAFF

j_call: TRBJ2-7
v_call: TRBV5-5
clone_size: NA
d_call: NA
cdr3_nt: TGTGCCAGCAGCTTGAGCCAGATCTACGAGCAGTACTTC
cdr3_aa: CASSLSQIYEQYF

j_call: TRBJ1-2
v_call: TRBV12-3/TRBV12-4
clone_size: NA
d_call: NA
cdr3_nt: TGTGCCAGCAGTTTAGTTCCAGGGTATCTAGCCGGCTACACCTTC
cdr3_aa: CASSLVPGYLAGYTF

j_call: TRBJ1-1
v_call: TRBV6-2/TRBV6-3
clone_size: few
d_call: TRBD1
cdr3_nt: TGTGCCAGCAGTTCCAGGGGGCTAGCTTTCTTT
cdr3_aa: CASSSRGLAFF

j_call: TRBJ1-1
v_call: TRBV4-2
clone_size: many
d_call: TRBD1
cdr3_nt: TGTGCCAGCAGCCAAGAGTGGGACAGCTACGCTGAAGCTTTCTTT
cdr3_aa: CASSQEWDSYAEAFF

j_call: TRBJ2-7
v_call: TRBV20-1
clone_size: NA
d_call: NA
cdr3_nt: TGCAGTGCCCTCGTAGCACCCCCCTACGAGCAGTACTTC
cdr3_aa: CSALVAPPYEQYF

j_call: TRBJ1-6
v_call: TRBV7-9
clone_size: few
d_call: NA
cdr3_nt: TGTGCCAGCAGCTTTGTGAATTCACCCCTCCACTTT
cdr3_aa: CASSFVNSPLHF

j_call: TRBJ2-7
v_call: TRBV12-3/TRBV12-4
clone_size: few
d_call: NA
cdr3_nt: TGTGCCAGCAGTTTAAGGACCCAAGGGAACGAGCAGTACTTC
cdr3_aa: CASSLRTQGNEQYF

j_call: TRBJ2-1
v_call: TRBV14
clone_size: NA
d_call: TRBD2
cdr3_nt: TGTGCCAGCAGCCAGTCACTAGCGGGGGGTTACAATGAGCAGTTCTTC
cdr3_aa: CASSQSLAGGYNEQFF

j_call: TRBJ1-5
v_call: TRBV3-1
clone_size: NA
d_call: TRBD1
cdr3_nt: TGTGCCAGCAGCGCTTCCGGGACAGGGGGCTACTATAGCAATCAGCCCCAGCATTTT
cdr3_aa: CASSASGTGGYYSNQPQHF

j_call: TRBJ2-3
v_call: TRBV5-5
clone_size: few
d_call: NA
cdr3_nt: TGTGCCAGCAGCCATGACCGGGGGCGAACAGATACGCAGTATTTT
cdr3_aa: CASSHDRGRTDTQYF

j_call: TRBJ2-7
v_call: TRBV19
clone_size: few
d_call: NA
cdr3_nt: TGTGCCAGTAGTAAGGGCGGATCCTACGAGCAGTACTTC
cdr3_aa: CASSKGGSYEQYF

j_call: TRBJ2-3
v_call: TRBV20-1
clone_size: few
d_call: TRBD2
cdr3_nt: TGCAGTGCTTTTAGACTAGCGGGAGTTTCAGATACGCAGTATTTT
cdr3_aa: CSAFRLAGVSDTQYF

j_call: TRBJ2-1
v_call: TRBV10-3
clone_size: many
d_call: NA
cdr3_nt: TGTGCCACCCTTGGGGAGGACAATGAGCAGTTCTTC
cdr3_aa: CATLGEDNEQFF

j_call: TRBJ2-2
v_call: TRBV12-3/TRBV12-4
clone_size: few
d_call: TRBD1
cdr3_nt: TGTGCCAGCAGTTTAAGGGGGCACACCGGGGAGCTGTTTTTT
cdr3_aa: CASSLRGHTGELFF

j_call: TRBJ2-2
v_call: TRBV7-9
clone_size: few
d_call: NA
cdr3_nt: TGTGCCAGCACCAACAAAACGACGAACACCGGGGAGCTGTTTTTT
cdr3_aa: CASTNKTTNTGELFF

j_call: TRBJ1-1
v_call: TRBV3-1
clone_size: few
d_call: NA
cdr3_nt: TGTGCCAGCATCAATGCGAATGAAGCTTTCTTT
cdr3_aa: CASINANEAFF

j_call: TRBJ2-7
v_call: TRBV7-9
clone_size: few
d_call: NA
cdr3_nt: TGTGCCAGCAGCTTCATCGGGGTTAGACCCTCCTACGAGCAGTACTTC
cdr3_aa: CASSFIGVRPSYEQYF

j_call: TRBJ2-7
v_call: TRBV5-5
clone_size: many
d_call: NA
cdr3_nt: TGTGCCAGCAGCTTGGGGGCCCCGCGGTCGGGGGAGCAGTACTTC
cdr3_aa: CASSLGAPRSGEQYF